This T cell receptor (beta chain) is drawn from a study of graft-versus-host responses after intestinal transplantation. The CDR3 contains 12 residues. In germline, CDR1 is MNHEY, CDR2 SMNVEV (reference sequence). Trimming left V 8 bases short and J 5 bases short, with 10 bases between. As to this clone: What it binds is unknown.

Measured with immunoSEQ multiplex PCR; TCRdb has only the in-frame clones, and not every one. The repertoire consists of roughly 77,000 clones, with 80% to 90% occurring once and the leading ten covering about 2.7%. The TCR originated in a human donor who received an intestinal transplant. Sequencing was performed on unstimulated CD8+ T cells sorted from spleen or lymph node cells, taken before intestinal transplant. The J gene is TRBJ2-1, the V gene TRBV27, with TRBD1 as a possible D gene (5 bases). The CDR3 loop reads CASSPGNNEQFF. CDR3 sequence (DNA): TGTGCCAGCTCCCCAGGGAACAATGAGCAGTTCTTC.